This T cell receptor (beta chain) derives from a study of cytomegalovirus exposure and HLA in healthy donors. On the study more broadly: A prior analysis found 117 million unique TCR beta sequences from about 179 million T cells.

This clone was seen only a few times. Its antigen is undetermined. The primer mix had 60 Vbeta and 13 Jbeta primers. Produced via immunoSEQ multiplex PCR; TCRdb's table is partial and in-frame only. This table has roughly 120,000 clones, 55% to 65% appearing once. General study results and limits: Researchers reported that a few CMV-associated chains were confirmed in vitro as CMV antigen-specific. Productive rates of about 90% or about 30% were seen for most TCR beta V segments in an earlier analysis. Several of the most significant clusters were apparently associated with common viral pathogens in a later analysis.

Germline CDR1 SGHVS, CDR2 FNYEAQ. CDR3 size: 18 residues. V lost 5 bases and J lost 3, with 26 bases in between. The chain joins TRBV7-6 to TRBJ2-7; a possible D gene is TRBD2 (5 bases). What was sequenced was PBMCs. This receptor was obtained from a woman in her thirties or forties in good health and CMV-seropositive. The CDR3 loop reads CASSRGGRSRDVGYEQYF. The CDR3 DNA reads TGTGCCAGCAGCAGAGGAGGCAGGTCTAGGGATGTCGGCTACGAGCAGTACTTC.